These 17 T cell receptor beta chains share one sample of origin, sequenced in a study of PD-L1 blockade in urothelial cancer. As for time point: pretreatment peripheral blood. TCRdb keeps only in-frame clones here, not all; method: immunoSEQ multiplex PCR. In the table there are 55,000 to 75,000 clones, about 81% of which are singletons. This specimen consisted of PBMCs, obtained around atezolizumab (anti-PD-L1) treatment. Source of these receptors: a man between 70 and 80 years old with urothelial cancer.

The rearrangement joins TRBV11-3 to TRBJ1-1; weak D call: TRBD1 (6 bases). The CDR3 is 14 amino acids. Trimming cost V 7 bases and J 2 bases, with 14 bases left between them. Germline loops: CDR1 SGHNT, CDR2 YENEEA. This CDR3 reads CASTSGTLNTEAFF. As DNA, the CDR3 is TGTGCCAGCACCTCCGGGACACTTAACACTGAAGCTTTCTTT.

This chain joins TRBV19 and TRBJ2-1, with D possibly being TRBD2 (6 bases). Germline V gene lookup returns CDR1 LNHDA and CDR2 SQIVND (reference sequence). The CDR3 runs 14 residues. The germline V and J ends were trimmed by 4 bases and 4 bases, with 11 bases remaining between them. The DNA of the CDR3 is TGTGCCAGTAGTAGCGGCGGGGCTTACAATGAGCAGTTCTTC. Residues: CASSSGGAYNEQFF.

This clone was observed a handful of times. V and J are TRBV5-6 and TRBJ1-1, with D uncertain. CDR1 is SGHDT and CDR2 is YYEEEE in the germline V gene. This CDR3 comprises 12 residues. The V end was cut by 0 bases, the J end by 8 bases, with 8 bases between. The CDR3 region is CASSLAGQEAFF. The CDR3 region has the DNA TGTGCCAGCAGCTTGGCTGGGCAGGAAGCTTTCTTT.

The chain combines TRBV2 with TRBJ2-7; 11 positions agree with TRBD2. This CDR3 contains 15 residues. The V gene end was trimmed by 11 bases and the J gene end by 3 bases; junction bases not matched to a gene: 12. Germline CDR1 is SNHLY and CDR2 is FYNNEI. CDR3 in amino acids: CAGTLAGGQNYEQYF. Here the CDR3 DNA reads TGTGCCGGGACCTTAGCGGGAGGGCAGAACTACGAGCAGTACTTC.

The gene calls are TRBV7-2 and TRBJ2-2; 10 bases are shared with TRBD2. The V and J ends lost 2 bases and 6 bases, in that order; junction bases with no gene match: 15. The CDR3 runs 19 residues. Germline loops: CDR1 SGHTA, CDR2 FQGNSA. The CDR3 loop reads CASSLMGYWSGRASGELFF. The CDR3 nucleotides read TGTGCCAGCAGCTTAATGGGCTACTGGAGCGGGAGGGCCTCCGGGGAGCTGTTTTTT.

CDR3 loop: CASSPLPNDEKLFF. The CDR3 DNA reads as TGTGCCAGCTCACCTTTACCTAACGATGAAAAACTGTTTTTT. V is TRBV18 and J is TRBJ1-4, with no clear D. V was shortened by 3 bases and J by 6 bases, with 11 bases between the two germline ends. In germline, CDR1 is KGHSH, CDR2 LQKENI. The CDR3 has 14 amino acids. The full variable domain, rest sourced from reference TRBV18 and TRBJ1-4, is NAGVMQNPRHLVRRRGQEARLRCSPMKGHSHVYWYRQLPEEGLKFMVYLQKENIIDESGMPKERFSAEFPKEGPSILRIQQVVRGDSAAYFCASSPLPNDEKLFFGSGTQLSVL.

At least ten counts were recorded for this clone. V and J are TRBV6-5 and TRBJ1-1; weak D call: TRBD1 (6 bases). The V end lost 5 bases, the J end lost 1 base, and 11 bases lay between the germline ends. The CDR3 is made up of 14 amino acids. In germline, CDR1 is MNHEY, CDR2 SVGAGI. CDR3: CASSVGGPNTEAFF. The CDR3 DNA sequence: TGTGCCAGCAGTGTAGGGGGTCCGAACACTGAAGCTTTCTTT.

V is TRBV28 and J is TRBJ1-5, with 8 bases matching TRBD1. Per the germline V gene, CDR1 is MDHEN and CDR2 is SYDVKM. The CDR3 contains 14 residues. V shed 5 bases, J shed 5 bases, and the junction held 5 bases outside the gene matches. Here the CDR3 reads CASSPGTGYQPQHF. The CDR3, as DNA: TGTGCCAGCAGTCCCGGGACAGGCTATCAGCCCCAGCATTTT.

Here the CDR3 DNA reads TGTGCCTGGAGTGTACGGAGCGGGAGGGGAGAGTACAATGAGCAGTTCTTC. Protein: CAWSVRSGRGEYNEQFF. V gene TRBV30 combines with J gene TRBJ2-1; 10 bases fit TRBD2. The CDR3 spans 17 residues. The germline gives CDR1 GTSNPN, CDR2 SVGIG (reference sequence). Trimming removed 0 bases from V and 4 bases from J; junction bases left unmatched: 9.

The rearrangement links TRBV13 to TRBJ2-3; TRBD2 matches 12 bases. Germline V gene data show CDR1 as PRHDT and CDR2 as FYEKMQ (reference sequence). With V trimmed by 5 bases and J by 3 bases, 6 bases remained unmatched. The CDR3 sequence is 16 residues long. For the CDR3, the DNA is TGTGCCAGCAGCCTTCGGACTAGCGGGACTACAGATACGCAGTATTTT. Protein sequence: CASSLRTSGTTDTQYF. Combining the CDR3 with reference TRBV13 and TRBJ2-3 gives the whole variable domain AAGVIQSPRHLIKEKRETATLKCYPIPRHDTVYWYQQGPGQDPQFLISFYEKMQSDKGSIPDRFSAQQFSDYHSELNMSSLELGDSALYFCASSLRTSGTTDTQYFGPGTRLTVL.

This clone was seen a few times. The chain joins TRBV4-2 to TRBJ2-1; D may be TRBD2 (6 bases). V was trimmed by 1 base and J by 5 bases, leaving 12 bases between them. The CDR3 has 15 amino acids. Germline V gives CDR1 LGHNA, CDR2 YNFKEQ. The chain's CDR3 is CASSQVASAHNEQFF. The DNA for the CDR3 is TGTGCCAGCAGCCAAGTTGCTAGCGCCCACAATGAGCAGTTCTTC.

The chain couples TRBV4-3 to TRBJ2-2, with D possibly TRBD1 on 6 matching bases. This CDR3 is 16 amino acids long. Germline V CDR1 and CDR2: LGHNA, YSLEER. Trimming left V 2 bases short and J 6 bases short, with 16 bases between. CDR3 protein: CASSQWQGQVSGELFF. DNA for the CDR3: TGCGCCAGCAGCCAATGGCAGGGGCAGGTGTCCGGGGAGCTGTTTTTT.

CDR3 DNA: TGTGCCAGCAGTTTAGGGACTAGCGGATACGAGCAGTACTTC. It specifies CASSLGTSGYEQYF. This chain links TRBV28 with TRBJ2-7; 11 bases map to TRBD2. Germline lookup yields CDR1 MDHEN and CDR2 SYDVKM. V lost 2 bases to trimming and J lost 4 bases; unmatched junction nucleotides: 1. The CDR3 contains 14 residues.

CDR3 loop: CASSLGRESEQFF. The CDR3 DNA is TGTGCCAGCAGCTTAGGACGGGAGAGTGAGCAGTTCTTC. The chain combines TRBV7-8 with TRBJ2-1; a weak D match, TRBD2 (6 bases). V was cut by 1 base and J by 9 bases, with 10 bases left in between. CDR1 and CDR2 (germline): SGHVS, FQNEAQ. CDR3 length: 13 residues.

J is TRBJ2-7 and V is TRBV27; D unclear. The V end was cut by 5 bases, the J end by 0 bases, with 17 bases between. Germline V lookup: CDR1 MNHEY, CDR2 SMNVEV (reference sequence). This CDR3 spans 16 amino acids. The CDR3 loop reads CASSRTAMLLSYEQYF. The DNA of the CDR3 is TGTGCCAGCAGTCGAACAGCAATGCTACTCTCCTACGAGCAGTACTTC.

This clone was detected only a few times. The chain joins TRBV7-9 to TRBJ1-5; 8 bases align to TRBD1. With 5 bases clipped from V and 5 bases from J, the junction kept 2 bases outside the gene matches. Germline V gives CDR1 SEHNR, CDR2 FQNEAQ (reference sequence). The CDR3 extends over 13 amino acids. CDR3 amino acids: CASSRTGYQPQHF. CDR3 bases: TGTGCCAGCAGCCGGACAGGGTATCAGCCCCAGCATTTT.

This rearrangement joins TRBV7-2 to TRBJ2-6; no definite D call. Trimming stripped 5 bases from V and 0 bases from J, with 8 bases between. The CDR3 has 15 amino acids. Germline CDR1 reads SGHTA; CDR2 reads FQGNSA. CDR3 protein: CASSTSSSGANVLTF. DNA for the CDR3: TGTGCCAGCAGCACTTCGAGCTCTGGGGCCAACGTCCTGACTTTC.